Presented here are 5 T cell receptor beta chains from one specimen sequenced in a study of beta chain features in type 1 diabetes. Isolated RNA was reverse transcribed in full, so expressed TCRB transcripts were sequenced. Sequenced by immunoSEQ multiplex PCR; TCRdb stores in-frame clones only, minus some. The table has approximately 340,000 clones, roughly 16% seen once. The sequenced material came from naive CD4+ T cells from blood. Receptor source: a woman younger than 30 in good health.

The gene calls are TRBV6-5 and TRBJ1-2; no firm D call. Germline V gives CDR1 MNHEY, CDR2 SVGAGI. V lost 6 bases and J lost 6, with 11 bases in between. The length of the CDR3 is 12 residues. The CDR3 loop is CASRDLGDGYTF. CDR3 sequence (DNA): TGTGCCAGCAGAGATCTCGGGGATGGCTACACCTTC.

The CDR3 region has the DNA TGTGCCAGCAGTCCGGGGACAGGTTTCGATGAGCAGTTCTTC. This encodes CASSPGTGFDEQFF. This chain links TRBV9 with TRBJ2-1; 8 bases map to TRBD1. V lost 5 bases and J lost 8; bases outside the gene matches: 9. Per germline, CDR1 SGDLS and CDR2 YYNGEE. This CDR3 has 14 residues.

This clone was seen more than once but under ten times. The chain recombines TRBV7-9 with TRBJ2-7; D perhaps matches TRBD2 (5 bases). Germline CDR1 reads SEHNR; CDR2 reads FQNEAQ (reference sequence). The ends were cut back, 5 bases at V and 4 bases at J, with 12 bases in the middle. The length of the CDR3 is 13 residues. Here the CDR3 DNA reads TGTGCCAGCAGCCGGGAAGTCTTATACGAGCAGTACTTC. Translation: CASSREVLYEQYF.

In this sample, this clone turned up a few times. The V and J genes are TRBV7-2 and TRBJ2-7; D possibly corresponds to TRBD2 (6 bases). V was trimmed by 1 base and J by 3 bases, leaving 16 bases between them. This CDR3 has 16 residues. CDR1 is SGHTA, CDR2 FQGNSA, per germline. CDR3 residues: CASSLELSSEGYEQYF. The CDR3 DNA reads TGTGCCAGCAGCTTAGAGTTGTCTAGCGAGGGCTACGAGCAGTACTTC.

A few counts support this clone. V and J are TRBV27 and TRBJ2-5; maybe TRBD1 (5 bases). The V gene lost 6 bases and the J gene lost 7 bases, with 15 bases spanning the gap. The CDR3 has 13 residues. From germline, CDR1 is MNHEY and CDR2 SMNVEV (reference sequence). DNA for the CDR3: TGTGCCAGCAGCCACGACAGCGATGGGACCCAGTACTTC. This sequence encodes CASSHDSDGTQYF.